This T cell receptor beta chain is drawn from a study of T cell responses to AZD1222 COVID-19 vaccine. The CDR3 sequence is 14 residues long. V was shortened by 2 bases and J by 0 bases, with 7 bases between the two germline ends. The germline V gene has CDR1 MNHNS and CDR2 SASEGT. The repertoire was sequenced with immunoSEQ multiplex PCR; TCRdb's copy has only in-frame clones and lacks some. Among about 48,000 clones, 75% to 90% were seen once, and the ten largest hold over 4%. Sequences were derived from peripheral blood, sampled 28 days after the second AZD1222 dose. The chain joins TRBV6-1 to TRBJ1-1; D uncertain. The sequence was obtained from an adult who received the AZD1222 COVID-19 vaccine. CDR3 amino acids: CASSERGLNTEAFF. DNA for the CDR3: TGTGCCAGCAGTGAACGGGGATTGAACACTGAAGCTTTCTTT.